The 29 T cell receptor beta chains given below trace back to one sample, sequenced in a study of glioma-infiltrating T cells after dendritic cell vaccination. The table came from immunoSEQ multiplex PCR; TCRdb's copy has only in-frame clones and leaves some out. There are roughly 100,000 clones in the sample; about four fifths occur only once, and 10% to 15% lies in the top ten. Material: blood, obtained before dendritic cell vaccination. The receptors stem from a human donor with glioblastoma.

This clone was seen a single time. This chain uses TRBV18 with TRBJ2-5, with no clear D. Germline V gives CDR1 KGHSH, CDR2 LQKENI. This CDR3 comprises 18 residues. V was pared by 2 bases and J by 6 bases, with 25 bases between. The CDR3 sequence is CASSPGLGPTPDIKTQYF. DNA for the CDR3: TGTGCCAGCTCACCAGGTCTGGGCCCGACGCCCGACATTAAGACCCAGTACTTC.

In nucleotides, the CDR3 is TGTGCCAGCAGCCGCCGGGCCCCGGGACAGGGCACAGATACGCAGTATTTT. Translating gives CASSRRAPGQGTDTQYF. The V call is TRBV7-2, the J call TRBJ2-3; 8 bases match TRBD1. Germline loops: CDR1 SGHTA, CDR2 FQGNSA. With V trimmed by 5 bases and J by 1 base, 11 bases remained unmatched. The CDR3 covers 17 residues.

This chain links TRBV4-1 with TRBJ2-5; TRBD2 aligns across 8 bases. The length of the CDR3 is 17 residues. CDR1 and CDR2 from the germline V gene are MGHRA and YSYEKL. V shed 4 bases, J shed 1 base, and the junction held 11 bases outside the gene matches. The CDR3 region is CASSPFGGGGLQETQYF. The CDR3 DNA reads TGCGCCAGCAGCCCCTTCGGAGGCGGGGGGCTCCAAGAGACCCAGTACTTC.

This chain uses TRBV7-9 with TRBJ1-6, with D possibly being TRBD1 (6 bases). Trimming removed 5 bases at V and 4 bases at J, with 15 bases between. The CDR3 spans 16 residues. Looked up from germline, CDR1 is SEHNR and CDR2 is FQNEAQ (reference sequence). Here the CDR3 DNA reads TGTGCCAGCAGCCCAATGGACAGAGCTTATAATTCACCCCTCCACTTT. Translated, it gives CASSPMDRAYNSPLHF.

The chain carries TRBV7-2 and TRBJ2-1, with 9 bases aligning to TRBD2. V shed 6 bases, J shed 10 bases, and the junction held 4 bases outside the gene matches. CDR1 and CDR2 (germline): SGHTA, FQGNSA. The length of the CDR3 is 12 residues. CDR3 in DNA: TGTGCCAGCAGTCTAGCGGGGAGGGAGCAGTTCTTC. It codes for CASSLAGREQFF.

The chain carries TRBV5-1 and TRBJ2-5, with TRBD1 matching over 9 bases. The end of the DNA fits TRBJ2-7 better, so the J call may be wrong. Germline V gene sequence: CDR1 SGHRS, CDR2 YFSETQ. This CDR3 contains 15 residues. CDR3 coding DNA: TGCGCCAGCAGCTTGGGTGGGACAGGGTCCTACGAGCAGTACTTC. Protein: CASSLGGTGSYEQYF.

This clone has a handful of counts. The V and J genes are TRBV5-4 and TRBJ2-1; D may be TRBD1 (6 bases). Trimming removed 4 bases at V and 4 bases at J, with 18 bases between. There are 16 residues in the CDR3. Looked up from germline, CDR1 is SGHNT and CDR2 is YYREEE (reference sequence). CDR3 amino acids: CASSPRTEYKYNEQFF. The CDR3 nucleotides are TGTGCCAGCAGCCCCCGGACAGAGTACAAATACAATGAGCAGTTCTTC.

V gene TRBV25-1 combines with J gene TRBJ1-2; D is undetermined. The CDR3 sequence is 13 residues long. Germline V gives CDR1 MGHDK, CDR2 SYGVNS. With 8 bases removed from V and 7 bases from J, the gap between germline ends came to 17 bases. DNA for the CDR3: TGTGCCAGCGCGCGCAGCGAATTGGGTGGCTACACCTTC. Translation: CASARSELGGYTF.

The rearrangement joins TRBV6-1 to TRBJ1-2, with 8 positions matching TRBD1. The CDR3 has 15 amino acids. V lost 5 bases to trimming and J lost 4 bases; unmatched junction nucleotides: 9. Germline lookup yields CDR1 MNHNS and CDR2 SASEGT. For the CDR3, the DNA is TGTGCCAGCAGTTCCCAGGGGGCTCTCAGCTATGGCTACACCTTC. Its protein is CASSSQGALSYGYTF.

The rearrangement links TRBV25-1 to TRBJ2-3, with D maybe TRBD2 (7 bases). V was trimmed by 0 bases and J by 3 bases, leaving 10 bases between them. The CDR3 runs to 15 residues. Germline lookup yields CDR1 MGHDK and CDR2 SYGVNS. The CDR3 loop is CASSEYRGGTDTQYF. In DNA, the CDR3 is TGTGCCAGCAGTGAATATAGGGGGGGGACAGATACGCAGTATTTT.

CDR3 in DNA: TGTGCCAGCAGTGAAGCGCATAGAGAGGGTAGTTCTTTCTTT. Its translation: CASSEAHREGSSFF. The chain uses TRBV6-1 and TRBJ1-1; D unresolved. Germline loops: CDR1 MNHNS, CDR2 SASEGT. V lost 0 bases to trimming and J lost 12 bases, with 17 bases between them. This CDR3 has 14 amino acids.

This clone was observed a handful of times. This chain links TRBV10-1 with TRBJ1-1; tentatively, D is TRBD1 (5 bases). Germline V gene sequence: CDR1 WNHNN, CDR2 SYGVQD (reference sequence). V was cut by 10 bases and J by 1 base, with 10 bases left in between. This CDR3 spans 12 amino acids. The CDR3 loop is CATRGENTEAFF. In DNA, the CDR3 is TGCGCCACCCGGGGGGAGAACACTGAAGCTTTCTTT.

There are a few counts of this clone. The chain recombines TRBV27 with TRBJ1-4, with D tentatively TRBD1 (5 bases). The V gene's germline CDR1 is MNHEY and CDR2 SMNVEV (reference sequence). The V and J ends lost 6 bases and 8 bases respectively, with 13 bases between them. The CDR3 totals 13 residues. CDR3 sequence (DNA): TGTGCCAGCAGCTTCGGGGGTCAGGAAAAACTGTTTTTT. Encoded protein: CASSFGGQEKLFF.

V gene TRBV11-3 combines with J gene TRBJ2-5; 7 bases fit TRBD1. The end of the DNA is better explained by TRBJ2-7, so the J call may be wrong. From germline, CDR1 is SGHNT and CDR2 YENEEA. The CDR3 sequence is 14 residues long. In DNA form, the CDR3 reads TGTGCCAGCAGCTTTAACAGGGGAGCCTACGAGCAGTACTTC. Translating it yields CASSFNRGAYEQYF.

This chain connects TRBV10-1 to TRBJ2-1; TRBD1 matches at 8 bases. The length of the CDR3 is 13 residues. Germline lookup yields CDR1 WNHNN and CDR2 SYGVQD (reference sequence). V was pared by 3 bases and J by 10 bases, with 5 bases of the junction left unmatched. CDR3 region: CASSDHRTGEQFF. In DNA, the CDR3 is TGCGCCAGCAGTGACCACCGGACAGGGGAGCAGTTCTTC.

The rearrangement links TRBV7-9 to TRBJ2-3; TRBD2 might be the D (6 bases). In germline, CDR1 is SEHNR, CDR2 FQNEAQ (reference sequence). V was trimmed by 1 base and J by 6 bases, leaving 26 bases between them. The CDR3 is made up of 19 amino acids. As DNA, the CDR3 is TGTGCCAGCAGCTTAGTGGTCCCTGGCGGGGTGGACCTTACGGATACGCAGTATTTT. As protein: CASSLVVPGGVDLTDTQYF.

This clone was seen more than once but under ten times. V gene TRBV6-4 combines with J gene TRBJ1-2; 7 bases fit TRBD1. There are 11 residues in the CDR3. V shed 10 bases, J shed 7 bases, and the junction held 6 bases outside the gene matches. Looked up from germline, CDR1 is MRHNA and CDR2 is SNTAGT. The CDR3 DNA follows: TGTGCCACTACAGGGGCCTTTGGCTACACCTTC. Its translation: CATTGAFGYTF.

The chain recombines TRBV30 with TRBJ1-1; D call uncertain. CDR3 length: 14 amino acids. CDR1 is GTSNPN, CDR2 SVGIG, per germline (reference sequence). The V end lost 0 bases, the J end lost 6 bases, and 14 bases lay between the germline ends. The CDR3 DNA sequence: TGTGCCTGGAGTGTATCCGGCAGCGTCCCTGAAGCTTTCTTT. Translating gives CAWSVSGSVPEAFF.

The J gene is TRBJ1-2, the V gene TRBV7-2, with 7 bases identical to TRBD1. This CDR3 region has 13 residues. V gave up 7 bases and J gave up 7 bases; unmatched junction bases: 9. Germline V lookup: CDR1 SGHTA, CDR2 FQGNSA. The CDR3 loop is CASNPGTVAGYTF. For the CDR3, the DNA is TGTGCCAGCAACCCCGGGACAGTCGCTGGCTACACCTTC.

The chain links TRBV29-1 to TRBJ1-1, with D unclear. Germline values: CDR1 SQVTM, CDR2 ANQGSEA. The CDR3 extends over 15 amino acids. The V and J ends lost 3 bases and 3 bases respectively, with 17 bases between them. CDR3 sequence reads: CSVEGGGPKYTEAFF. The CDR3 nucleotides are TGCAGCGTTGAGGGTGGAGGGCCAAAATACACTGAAGCTTTCTTT. The full variable domain, with the rest looked up from reference TRBV29-1 and TRBJ1-1, is SAVISQKPSRDICQRGTSLTIQCQVDSQVTMMFWYRQQPGQSLTLIATANQGSEATYESGFVIDKFPISRPNLTFSTLTVSNMSPEDSSIYLCSVEGGGPKYTEAFFGQGTRLTVV.

This chain connects TRBV5-8 to TRBJ1-1, with D maybe TRBD1 (6 bases). Trimming took off 6 bases at V and 1 base at J, with 13 bases between the two ends. There are 14 residues in the CDR3. Germline loops: CDR1 SGHTS, CDR2 YDEGEE. The CDR3 bases are TGTGCCAGCAACACCGGGACACCGAACACTGAAGCTTTCTTT. This encodes CASNTGTPNTEAFF.

Only a few counts were recorded for this clone. This chain uses TRBV4-1 with TRBJ1-3; 7 bases map to TRBD1. Germline CDR1 and CDR2: MGHRA and YSYEKL. V lost 0 bases, J lost 8 bases, and 4 bases stayed unmatched. This CDR3 spans 14 amino acids. The CDR3 DNA reads TGCGCCAGCAGCCAAGAACAGGGGATCGACACCATATATTTT. Residues: CASSQEQGIDTIYF.

This clone came up a few times. CDR3 loop: CASSEESSYNEQFF. CDR3 DNA sequence: TGTGCCAGCAGTGAAGAGAGCTCCTACAATGAGCAGTTCTTC. The gene calls are TRBV6-1 and TRBJ2-1; D unclear. Germline CDR1 is MNHNS and CDR2 is SASEGT. The CDR3 runs 14 residues. V lost 1 base to trimming and J lost 0 bases, with 4 bases between them.

The V and J genes are TRBV5-1 and TRBJ1-1, with a possible D match to TRBD1 (5 bases). V lost 2 bases and J lost 4, with 15 bases in between. The CDR3 runs to 15 residues. The germline V gene encodes CDR1 SGHRS and CDR2 YFSETQ. For the CDR3, the DNA is TGCGCCAGCAGCTTAACATCCGGGGGTAGCACTGAAGCTTTCTTT. Protein product: CASSLTSGGSTEAFF.

J is TRBJ2-7 and V is TRBV6-5; D is possibly TRBD2 (5 bases). The CDR3 consists of 13 residues. Trimming pared 10 bases from V and 7 bases from J, leaving 20 bases between. From germline, CDR1 is MNHEY and CDR2 SVGAGI. The CDR3 is CAIRSPRTGEQYF. The CDR3 nucleotides are TGTGCCATCAGATCCCCCCGAACGGGGGAGCAGTACTTC.

The table lists this clone with many counts. The identical CDR3 is also encoded by other nucleotide sequences in the sample. This chain joins TRBV19 and TRBJ2-7; TRBD1 matches at 10 bases. V lost 5 bases, J lost 2 bases, and 6 bases stayed unmatched. The CDR3 extends over 15 amino acids. The germline gives CDR1 LNHDA, CDR2 SQIVND (reference sequence). The CDR3 sequence is CASSSTGTGAYEQYF. The CDR3, as DNA: TGTGCCAGTAGTTCAACCGGGACAGGGGCCTACGAGCAGTACTTC.

The chain joins TRBV29-1 to TRBJ2-7; TRBD2 might be the D (5 bases). Germline-derived CDR1 and CDR2 are SQVTM and ANQGSEA. The V end lost 6 bases, the J end lost 4 bases, and 16 bases lay between the germline ends. This CDR3 has 13 residues. The CDR3 reads CSVTGGREYEQYF. CDR3 coding DNA: TGCAGCGTGACTGGCGGGCGCGAGTACGAGCAGTACTTC.

Only one count was recorded for this clone. The CDR3 sequence is CASRSTGYGSYEQYF. CDR3 DNA: TGTGCCAGCAGATCCACAGGGTACGGCTCCTACGAGCAGTACTTC. The chain carries TRBV25-1 and TRBJ2-7; a possible D gene is TRBD1 (6 bases). The CDR3 runs to 15 residues. V lost 6 bases to trimming and J lost 0 bases, with 15 bases between them. Germline V CDR1 and CDR2: MGHDK, SYGVNS.

The V gene is TRBV2, the J gene TRBJ1-1; 8 nucleotides line up with TRBD1. V trimming: 3 bases; J trimming: 5 bases; junction bases outside the gene matches: 8. CDR1 and CDR2 from the germline V gene are SNHLY and FYNNEI. The CDR3 is 15 residues long. CDR3 in amino acids: CASSDRTGKGTEAFF. The DNA of the CDR3 is TGTGCCAGCAGTGACCGGACAGGGAAGGGTACTGAAGCTTTCTTT.